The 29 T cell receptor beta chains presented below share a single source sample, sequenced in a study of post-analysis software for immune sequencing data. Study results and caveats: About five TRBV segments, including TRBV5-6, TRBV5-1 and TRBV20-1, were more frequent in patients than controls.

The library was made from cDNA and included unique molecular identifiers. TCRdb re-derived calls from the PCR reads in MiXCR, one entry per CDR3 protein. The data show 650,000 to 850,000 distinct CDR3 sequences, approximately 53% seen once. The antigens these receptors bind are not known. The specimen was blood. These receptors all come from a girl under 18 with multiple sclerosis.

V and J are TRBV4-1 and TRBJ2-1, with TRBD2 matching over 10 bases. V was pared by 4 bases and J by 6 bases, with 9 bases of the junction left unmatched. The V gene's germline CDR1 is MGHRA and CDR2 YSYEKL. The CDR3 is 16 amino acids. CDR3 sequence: CASSPLGTSGTNEQFF. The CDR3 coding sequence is TGCGCCAGCAGCCCTTTAGGCACTAGCGGGACCAATGAGCAGTTCTTC.

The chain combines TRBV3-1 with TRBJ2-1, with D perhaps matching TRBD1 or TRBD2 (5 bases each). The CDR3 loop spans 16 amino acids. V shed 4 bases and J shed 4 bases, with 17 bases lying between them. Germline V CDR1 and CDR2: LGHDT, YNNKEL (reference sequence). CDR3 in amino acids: CASSPRGSGPYNEQFF. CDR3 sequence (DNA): TGTGCCAGCAGCCCGAGGGGCTCGGGCCCTTACAATGAGCAGTTCTTC.

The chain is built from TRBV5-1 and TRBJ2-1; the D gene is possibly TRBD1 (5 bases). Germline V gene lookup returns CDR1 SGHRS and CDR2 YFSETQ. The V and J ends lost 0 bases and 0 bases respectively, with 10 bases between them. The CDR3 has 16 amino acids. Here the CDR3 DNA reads TGCGCCAGCAGCTTGGGGGTGACAGCCTCCTACAATGAGCAGTTCTTC. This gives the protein CASSLGVTASYNEQFF. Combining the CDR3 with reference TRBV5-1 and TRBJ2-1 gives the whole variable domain KAGVTQTPRYLIKTRGQQVTLSCSPISGHRSVSWYQQTPGQGLQFLFEYFSETQRNKGNFPGRFSGRQFSNSRSEMNVSTLELGDSALYLCASSLGVTASYNEQFFGPGTRLTVL.

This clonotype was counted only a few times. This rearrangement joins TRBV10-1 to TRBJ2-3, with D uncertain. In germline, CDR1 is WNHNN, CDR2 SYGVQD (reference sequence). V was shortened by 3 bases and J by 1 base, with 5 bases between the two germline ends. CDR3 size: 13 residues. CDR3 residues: CASSDPRTDTQYF. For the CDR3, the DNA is TGCGCCAGCAGTGATCCCCGCACAGATACGCAGTATTTT.

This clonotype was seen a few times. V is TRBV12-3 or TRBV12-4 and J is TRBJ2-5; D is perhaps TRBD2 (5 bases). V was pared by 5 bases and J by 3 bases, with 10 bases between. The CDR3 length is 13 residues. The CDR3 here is CASSDNGEETQYF. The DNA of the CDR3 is TGTGCCAGCAGTGACAACGGGGAAGAGACCCAGTACTTC.

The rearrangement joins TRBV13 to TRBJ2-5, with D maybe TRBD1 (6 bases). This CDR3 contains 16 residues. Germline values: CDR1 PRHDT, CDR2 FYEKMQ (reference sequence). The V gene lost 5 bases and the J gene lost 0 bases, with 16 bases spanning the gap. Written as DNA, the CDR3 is TGTGCCAGCAGCACCACCGGGACACCGTACCAAGAGACCCAGTACTTC. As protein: CASSTTGTPYQETQYF.

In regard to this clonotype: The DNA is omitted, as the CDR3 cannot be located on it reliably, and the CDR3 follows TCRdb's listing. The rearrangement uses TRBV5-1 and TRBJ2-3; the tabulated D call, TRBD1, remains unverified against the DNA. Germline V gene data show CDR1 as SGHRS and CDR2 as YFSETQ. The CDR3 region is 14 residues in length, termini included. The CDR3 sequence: CASILAPGGDTQYF.

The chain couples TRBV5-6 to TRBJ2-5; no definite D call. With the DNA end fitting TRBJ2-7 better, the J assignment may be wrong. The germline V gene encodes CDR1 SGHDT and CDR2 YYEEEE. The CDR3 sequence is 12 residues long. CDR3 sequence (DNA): TGTGCCAGCAGCTCCTCCCGGAACGAGCAGTACTTC. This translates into CASSSSRNEQYF.

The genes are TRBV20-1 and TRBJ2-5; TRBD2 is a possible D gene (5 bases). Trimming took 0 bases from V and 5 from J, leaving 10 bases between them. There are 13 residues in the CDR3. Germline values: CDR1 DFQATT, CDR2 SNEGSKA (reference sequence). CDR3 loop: CSARDPGGETQYF. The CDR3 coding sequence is TGCAGTGCTAGAGATCCAGGCGGGGAGACCCAGTACTTC.

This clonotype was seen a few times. In DNA, the CDR3 is TGTGCCAGCAGCTTAGCGGGCAGGGGTGAAAAACTGTTTTTT. Protein sequence: CASSLAGRGEKLFF. This chain connects TRBV7-9 to TRBJ1-4; D is possibly TRBD1 (6 bases). This CDR3 has 14 residues. The V gene lost 0 bases and the J gene lost 7 bases, with 9 bases spanning the gap. Germline V lookup: CDR1 SEHNR, CDR2 FQNEAQ (reference sequence).

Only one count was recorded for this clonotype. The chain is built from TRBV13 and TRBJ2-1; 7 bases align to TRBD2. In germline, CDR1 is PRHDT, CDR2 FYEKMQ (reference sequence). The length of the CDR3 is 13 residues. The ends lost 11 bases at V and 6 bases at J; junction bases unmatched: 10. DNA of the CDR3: TGTGCCGCCCAGTCGGGGGGAGGCAATGAGCAGTTCTTC. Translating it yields CAAQSGGGNEQFF.

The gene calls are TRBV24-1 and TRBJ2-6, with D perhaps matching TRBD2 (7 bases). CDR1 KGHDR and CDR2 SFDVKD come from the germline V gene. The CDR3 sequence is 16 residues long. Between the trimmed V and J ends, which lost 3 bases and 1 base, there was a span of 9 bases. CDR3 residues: CATSDGGASGANVLTF. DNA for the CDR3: TGTGCCACCAGTGATGGGGGGGCGTCTGGGGCCAACGTCCTGACTTTC.

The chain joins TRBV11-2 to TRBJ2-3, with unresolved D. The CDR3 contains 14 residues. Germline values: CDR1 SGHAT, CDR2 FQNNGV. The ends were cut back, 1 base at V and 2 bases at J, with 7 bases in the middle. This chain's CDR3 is CASSLGATTDTQYF. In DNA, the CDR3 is TGTGCCAGCAGCTTAGGAGCGACCACAGATACGCAGTATTTT. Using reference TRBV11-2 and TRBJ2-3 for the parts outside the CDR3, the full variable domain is EAGVAQSPRYKIIEKRQSVAFWCNPISGHATLYWYQQILGQGPKLLIQFQNNGVVDDSQLPKDRFSAERLKGVDSTLKIQPAKLEDSAVYLCASSLGATTDTQYFGPGTRLTVL.

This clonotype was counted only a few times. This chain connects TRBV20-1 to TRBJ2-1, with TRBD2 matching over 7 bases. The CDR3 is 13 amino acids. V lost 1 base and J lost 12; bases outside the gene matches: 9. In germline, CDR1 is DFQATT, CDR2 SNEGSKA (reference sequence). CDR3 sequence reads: CSARARSGVGQFF. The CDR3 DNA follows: TGCAGTGCTAGAGCCAGGAGCGGGGTGGGGCAGTTCTTC.

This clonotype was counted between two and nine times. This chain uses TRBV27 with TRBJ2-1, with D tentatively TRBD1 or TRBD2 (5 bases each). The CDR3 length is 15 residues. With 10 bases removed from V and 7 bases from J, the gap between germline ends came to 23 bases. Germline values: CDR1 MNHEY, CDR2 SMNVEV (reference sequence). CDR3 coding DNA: TGTGCCACCTCTCGTCAGGGACGAGGGAATAATGAGCAGTTCTTC. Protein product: CATSRQGRGNNEQFF.

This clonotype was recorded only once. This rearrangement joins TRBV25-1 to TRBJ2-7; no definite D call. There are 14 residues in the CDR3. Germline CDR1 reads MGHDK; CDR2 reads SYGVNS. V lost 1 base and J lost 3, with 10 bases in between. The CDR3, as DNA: TGTGCCAGCAGTGAATCCGACAAAAACTACGAGCAGTACTTC. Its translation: CASSESDKNYEQYF.

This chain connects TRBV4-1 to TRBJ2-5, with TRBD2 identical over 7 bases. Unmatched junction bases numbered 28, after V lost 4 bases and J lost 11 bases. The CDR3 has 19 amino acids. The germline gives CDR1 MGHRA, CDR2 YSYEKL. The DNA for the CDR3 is TGCGCCAGCAGCCCTCGGTGGGGAGGGAGCGGACTCTCCTACAATGAGCAGTACTTC. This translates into CASSPRWGGSGLSYNEQYF.

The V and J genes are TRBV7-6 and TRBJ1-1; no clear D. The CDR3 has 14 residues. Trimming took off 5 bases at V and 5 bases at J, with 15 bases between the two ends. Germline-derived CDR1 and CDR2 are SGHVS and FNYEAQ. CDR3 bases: TGTGCCAGCAGCCAAGAGGGAGGTCTGACTGAAGCTTTCTTT. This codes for CASSQEGGLTEAFF.

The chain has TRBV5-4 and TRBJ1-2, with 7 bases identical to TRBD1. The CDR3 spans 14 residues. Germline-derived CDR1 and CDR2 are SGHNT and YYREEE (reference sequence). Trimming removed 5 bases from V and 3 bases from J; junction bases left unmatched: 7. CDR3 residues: CASRTRQGDYGYTF. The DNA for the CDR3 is TGTGCCAGCAGGACCCGACAGGGAGACTATGGCTACACCTTC.

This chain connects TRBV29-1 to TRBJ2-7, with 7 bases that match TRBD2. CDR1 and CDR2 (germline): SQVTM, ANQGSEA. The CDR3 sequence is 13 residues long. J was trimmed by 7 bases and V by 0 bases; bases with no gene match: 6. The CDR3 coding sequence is TGCAGCGTTGAAGAACCCGGGGGGTATGAGCAGTACTTC. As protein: CSVEEPGGYEQYF.

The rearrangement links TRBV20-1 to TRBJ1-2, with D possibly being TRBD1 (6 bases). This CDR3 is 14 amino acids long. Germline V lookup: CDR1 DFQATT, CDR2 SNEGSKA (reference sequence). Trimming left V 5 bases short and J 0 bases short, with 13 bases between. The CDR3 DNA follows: TGCAGTGCTGATGACAGGCGAGCTAACTATGGCTACACCTTC. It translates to CSADDRRANYGYTF.

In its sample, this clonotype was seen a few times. The CDR3 reads CASSQGTGSSLAKNIQYF. The DNA of the CDR3 is TGCGCCAGCAGCCAAGGGACAGGGTCATCGTTAGCCAAAAACATTCAGTACTTC. V and J are TRBV4-1 and TRBJ2-4; 8 bases line up with TRBD1. Trimming removed 1 base from V and 0 bases from J; junction bases left unmatched: 8. The CDR3 spans 18 residues. Germline lookup yields CDR1 MGHRA and CDR2 YSYEKL.

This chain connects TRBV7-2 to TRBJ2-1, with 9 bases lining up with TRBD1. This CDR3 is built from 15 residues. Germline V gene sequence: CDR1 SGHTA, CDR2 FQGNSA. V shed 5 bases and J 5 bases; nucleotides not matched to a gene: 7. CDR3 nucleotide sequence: TGTGCCAGCAGCCGCCGGGACAGGGTCCACAATGAGCAGTTCTTC. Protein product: CASSRRDRVHNEQFF.

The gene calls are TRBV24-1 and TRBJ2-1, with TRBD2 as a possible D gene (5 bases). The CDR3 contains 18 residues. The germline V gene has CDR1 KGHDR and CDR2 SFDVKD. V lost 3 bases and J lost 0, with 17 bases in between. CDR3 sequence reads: CATSDPGEGESSYNEQFF. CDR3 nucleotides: TGTGCCACCAGTGATCCCGGTGAGGGCGAGAGCTCCTACAATGAGCAGTTCTTC.

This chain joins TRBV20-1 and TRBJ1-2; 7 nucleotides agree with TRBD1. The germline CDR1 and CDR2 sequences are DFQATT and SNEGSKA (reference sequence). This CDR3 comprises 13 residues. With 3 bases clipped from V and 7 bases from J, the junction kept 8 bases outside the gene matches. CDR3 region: CSASARGVGGYTF. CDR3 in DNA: TGCAGTGCTAGTGCCAGGGGGGTTGGTGGCTACACCTTC.

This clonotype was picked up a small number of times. For the CDR3, the DNA is TGCGCCAGCAGCCAAGATCCGCTCGACAGGTCGTCCTATAATTCACCCCTCCACTTT. This codes for CASSQDPLDRSSYNSPLHF. The chain links TRBV4-1 to TRBJ1-6, with D perhaps TRBD1 (6 bases). This CDR3 is 19 amino acids long. V was cut by 0 bases and J by 1 base, with 16 bases left in between. The germline CDR1 and CDR2 sequences are MGHRA and YSYEKL.

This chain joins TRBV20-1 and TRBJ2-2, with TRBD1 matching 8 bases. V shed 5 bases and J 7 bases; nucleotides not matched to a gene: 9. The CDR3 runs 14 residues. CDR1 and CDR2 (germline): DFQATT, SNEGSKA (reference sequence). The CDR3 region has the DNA TGCAGTGCTCAACCCCAGGGGGCGATCGGGGAGCTGTTTTTT. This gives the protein CSAQPQGAIGELFF.

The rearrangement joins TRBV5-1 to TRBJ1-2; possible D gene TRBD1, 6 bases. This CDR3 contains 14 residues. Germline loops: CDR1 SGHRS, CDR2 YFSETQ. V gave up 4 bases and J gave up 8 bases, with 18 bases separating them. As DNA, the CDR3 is TGCGCCAGCAGCCCTCAGGGGATTGATCGGGGCTACACCTTC. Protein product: CASSPQGIDRGYTF.

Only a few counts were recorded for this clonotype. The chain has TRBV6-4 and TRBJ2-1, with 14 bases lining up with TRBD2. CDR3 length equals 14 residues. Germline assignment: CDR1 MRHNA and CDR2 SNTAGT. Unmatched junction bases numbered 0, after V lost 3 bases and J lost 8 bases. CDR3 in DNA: TGTGCCAGCAGTGAGGGACTAGCGGGAGATGAGCAGTTCTTC. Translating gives CASSEGLAGDEQFF.